The present T cell receptor beta chain was sequenced within a study of cytomegalovirus exposure and HLA in healthy donors. Study outcomes and limitations: Being productive about 90% or about 30% of the time was typical of most TCR beta V segments in an earlier analysis.

About this clone itself: Its specificity is not known.

The PCR was carried out with 60 Vbeta primers and 13 Jbeta primers. Sequencing used immunoSEQ multiplex PCR; TCRdb keeps in-frame clones, though not all of them. This sample has approximately 93,000 clones, with approximately 80% found just once. This receptor was identified in a man aged 50 or older in good health and CMV-seronegative. The sample taken for sequencing was PBMCs.

The CDR3 sequence: CASSPRDKTPETQYF. Here the CDR3 DNA reads TGTGCCAGCAGTCCCCGGGACAAGACTCCAGAGACCCAGTACTTC. This chain uses TRBV7-9 with TRBJ2-5; maybe TRBD1 (6 bases). The length of the CDR3 is 15 residues. Germline V CDR1 and CDR2: SEHNR, FQNEAQ (reference sequence). Between the trimmed V and J ends, which lost 6 bases and 4 bases, there was a span of 18 bases.